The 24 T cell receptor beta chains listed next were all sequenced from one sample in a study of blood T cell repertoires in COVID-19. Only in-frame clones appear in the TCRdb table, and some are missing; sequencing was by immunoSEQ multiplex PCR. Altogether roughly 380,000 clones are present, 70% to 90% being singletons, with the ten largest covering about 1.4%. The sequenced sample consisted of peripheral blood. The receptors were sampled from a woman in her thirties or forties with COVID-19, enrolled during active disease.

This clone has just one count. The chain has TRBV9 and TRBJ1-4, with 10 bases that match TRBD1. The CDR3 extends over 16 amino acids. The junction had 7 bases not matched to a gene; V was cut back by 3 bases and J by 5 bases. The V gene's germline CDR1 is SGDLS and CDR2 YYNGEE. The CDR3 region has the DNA TGTGCCAGCAGCGATCAGCCGGGACAGGGGAATGAAAAACTGTTTTTT. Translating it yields CASSDQPGQGNEKLFF.

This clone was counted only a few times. The CDR3: CASSLGSAGLEQYF. The DNA of the CDR3 is TGTGCCAGCAGCTTAGGGTCTGCGGGCCTCGAGCAGTACTTC. The chain links TRBV7-2 to TRBJ2-7; D perhaps matches TRBD2 (5 bases). Trimming pared 1 base from V and 6 bases from J, leaving 13 bases between. CDR1 is SGHTA, CDR2 FQGNSA, per germline. The CDR3 runs 14 residues.

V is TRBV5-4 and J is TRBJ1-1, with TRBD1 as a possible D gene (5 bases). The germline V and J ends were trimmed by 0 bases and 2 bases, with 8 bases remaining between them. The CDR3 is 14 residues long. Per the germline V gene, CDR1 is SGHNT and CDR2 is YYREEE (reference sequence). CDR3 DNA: TGTGCCAGCAGCTTGGAGACAGCCAACACTGAAGCTTTCTTT. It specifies CASSLETANTEAFF.

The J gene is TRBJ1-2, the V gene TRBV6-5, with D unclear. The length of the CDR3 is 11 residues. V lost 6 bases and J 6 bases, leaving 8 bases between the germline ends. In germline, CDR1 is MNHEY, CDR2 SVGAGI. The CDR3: CASRSGDGYTF. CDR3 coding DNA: TGTGCCAGCAGAAGCGGGGATGGCTACACCTTC.

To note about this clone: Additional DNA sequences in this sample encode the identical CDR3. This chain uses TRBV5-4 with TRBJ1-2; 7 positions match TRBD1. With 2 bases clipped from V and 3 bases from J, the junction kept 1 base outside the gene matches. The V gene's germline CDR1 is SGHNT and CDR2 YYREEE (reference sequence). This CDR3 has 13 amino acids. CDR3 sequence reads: CASSLDRDYGYTF. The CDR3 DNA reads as TGTGCCAGCAGCTTAGACAGGGACTATGGCTACACCTTC.

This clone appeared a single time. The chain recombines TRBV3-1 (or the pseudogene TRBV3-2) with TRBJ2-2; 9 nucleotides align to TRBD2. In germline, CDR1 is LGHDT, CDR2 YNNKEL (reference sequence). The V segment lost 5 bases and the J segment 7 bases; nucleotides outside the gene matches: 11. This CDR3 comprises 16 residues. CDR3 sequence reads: CASSYGAAGGGGELFF. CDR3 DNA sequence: TGTGCCAGCAGCTACGGAGCAGCGGGGGGTGGCGGGGAGCTGTTTTTT.

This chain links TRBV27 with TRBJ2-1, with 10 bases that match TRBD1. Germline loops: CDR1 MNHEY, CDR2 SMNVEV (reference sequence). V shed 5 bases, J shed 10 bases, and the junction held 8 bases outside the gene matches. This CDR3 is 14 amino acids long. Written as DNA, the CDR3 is TGTGCCAGCAGTCCGGGACAGGGGTCAGGGGAGCAGTTCTTC. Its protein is CASSPGQGSGEQFF.

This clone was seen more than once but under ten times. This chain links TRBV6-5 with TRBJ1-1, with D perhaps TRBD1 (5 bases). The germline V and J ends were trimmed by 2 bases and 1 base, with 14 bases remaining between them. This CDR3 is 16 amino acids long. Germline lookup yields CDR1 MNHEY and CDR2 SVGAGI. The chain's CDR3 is CASSYRAGMGNTEAFF. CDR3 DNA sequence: TGTGCCAGCAGTTACAGGGCAGGGATGGGGAACACTGAAGCTTTCTTT.

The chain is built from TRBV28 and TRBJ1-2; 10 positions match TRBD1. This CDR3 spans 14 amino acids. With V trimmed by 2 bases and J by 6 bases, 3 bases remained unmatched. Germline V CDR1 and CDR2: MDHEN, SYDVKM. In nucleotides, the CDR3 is TGTGCCAGCAGTTTAGGGACAGGGGCAGATGGCTACACCTTC. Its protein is CASSLGTGADGYTF.

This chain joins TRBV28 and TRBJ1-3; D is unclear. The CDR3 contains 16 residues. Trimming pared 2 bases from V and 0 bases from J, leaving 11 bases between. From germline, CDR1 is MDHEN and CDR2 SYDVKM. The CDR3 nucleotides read TGTGCCAGCAGTTTAATGGTACAGAGCTCTGGAAACACCATATATTTT. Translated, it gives CASSLMVQSSGNTIYF. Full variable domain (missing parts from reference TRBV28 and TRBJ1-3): DVKVTQSSRYLVKRTGEKVFLECVQDMDHENMFWYRQDPGLGLRLIYFSYDVKMKEKGDIPEGYSVSREKKERFSLILESASTNQTSMYLCASSLMVQSSGNTIYFGEGSWLTVV.

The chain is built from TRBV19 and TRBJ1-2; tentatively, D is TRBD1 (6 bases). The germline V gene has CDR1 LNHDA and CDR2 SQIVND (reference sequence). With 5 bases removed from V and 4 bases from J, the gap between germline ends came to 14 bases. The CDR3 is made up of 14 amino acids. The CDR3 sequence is CASSATGQFYGYTF. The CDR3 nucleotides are TGTGCCAGTAGTGCAACTGGACAGTTCTATGGCTACACCTTC.

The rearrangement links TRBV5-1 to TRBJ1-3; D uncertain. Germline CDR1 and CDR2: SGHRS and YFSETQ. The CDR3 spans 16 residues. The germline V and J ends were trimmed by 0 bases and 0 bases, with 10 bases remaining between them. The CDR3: CASSLAEQYSGNTIYF. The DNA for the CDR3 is TGCGCCAGCAGCTTGGCGGAACAGTACTCTGGAAACACCATATATTTT. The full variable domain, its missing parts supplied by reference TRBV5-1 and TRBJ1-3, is KAGVTQTPRYLIKTRGQQVTLSCSPISGHRSVSWYQQTPGQGLQFLFEYFSETQRNKGNFPGRFSGRQFSNSRSEMNVSTLELGDSALYLCASSLAEQYSGNTIYFGEGSWLTVV.

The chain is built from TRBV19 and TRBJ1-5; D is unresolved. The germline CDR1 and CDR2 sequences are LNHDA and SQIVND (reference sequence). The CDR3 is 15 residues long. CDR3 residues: CACRSFSGSNQPQHF. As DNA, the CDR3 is TGTGCGTGCAGGTCTTTTTCCGGTAGCAATCAGCCCCAGCATTTT.

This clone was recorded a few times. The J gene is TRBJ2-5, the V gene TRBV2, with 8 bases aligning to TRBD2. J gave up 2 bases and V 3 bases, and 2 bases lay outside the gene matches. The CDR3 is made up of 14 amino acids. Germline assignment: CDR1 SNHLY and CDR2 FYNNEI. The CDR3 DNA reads TGTGCCAGCAGTGACGGGAGGGCTCAAGAGACCCAGTACTTC. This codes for CASSDGRAQETQYF.

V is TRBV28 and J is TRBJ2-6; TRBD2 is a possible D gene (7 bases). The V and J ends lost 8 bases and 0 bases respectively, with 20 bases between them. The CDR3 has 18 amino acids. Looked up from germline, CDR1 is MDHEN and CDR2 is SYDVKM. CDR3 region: CASYPAGHTNSGANVLTF. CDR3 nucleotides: TGTGCCAGCTATCCAGCGGGACACACTAACTCTGGGGCCAACGTCCTGACTTTC.

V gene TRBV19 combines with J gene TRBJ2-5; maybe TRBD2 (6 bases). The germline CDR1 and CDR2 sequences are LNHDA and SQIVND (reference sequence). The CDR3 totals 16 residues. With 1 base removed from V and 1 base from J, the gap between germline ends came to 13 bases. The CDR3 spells CASSIGLGGTQETQYF. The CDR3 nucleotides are TGTGCCAGTAGTATAGGACTTGGGGGGACCCAAGAGACCCAGTACTTC.

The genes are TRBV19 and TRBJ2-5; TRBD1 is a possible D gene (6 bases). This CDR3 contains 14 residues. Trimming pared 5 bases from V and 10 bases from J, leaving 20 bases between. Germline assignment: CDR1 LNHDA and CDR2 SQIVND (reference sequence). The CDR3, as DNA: TGTGCCAGTAGTCCCCAGGGGACCATGATAAACCAGTACTTC. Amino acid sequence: CASSPQGTMINQYF. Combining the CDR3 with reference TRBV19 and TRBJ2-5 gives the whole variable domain DGGITQSPKYLFRKEGQNVTLSCEQNLNHDAMYWYRQDPGQGLRLIYYSQIVNDFQKGDIAEGYSVSREKKESFPLTVTSAQKNPTAFYLCASSPQGTMINQYFGPGTRLLVL.

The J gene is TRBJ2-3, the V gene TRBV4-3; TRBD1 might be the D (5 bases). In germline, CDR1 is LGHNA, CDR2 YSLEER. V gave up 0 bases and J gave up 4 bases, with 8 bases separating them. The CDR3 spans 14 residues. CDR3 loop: CASSQDLRADTQYF. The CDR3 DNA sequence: TGCGCCAGCAGCCAAGATCTCAGGGCAGATACGCAGTATTTT.

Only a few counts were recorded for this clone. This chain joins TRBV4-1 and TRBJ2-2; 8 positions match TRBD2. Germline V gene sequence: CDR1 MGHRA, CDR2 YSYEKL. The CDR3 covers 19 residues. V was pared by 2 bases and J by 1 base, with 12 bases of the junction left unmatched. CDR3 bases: TGCGCCAGCAGCCAAAATTCTGTCGCGGGGGGTGTGAACACCGGGGAGCTGTTTTTT. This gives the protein CASSQNSVAGGVNTGELFF.

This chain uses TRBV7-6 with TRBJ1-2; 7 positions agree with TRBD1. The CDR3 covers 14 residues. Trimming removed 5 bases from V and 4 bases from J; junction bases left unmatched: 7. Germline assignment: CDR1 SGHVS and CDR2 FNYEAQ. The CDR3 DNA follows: TGTGCCAGCAGCACCATCTCAGGGGGCTATGGCTACACCTTC. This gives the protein CASSTISGGYGYTF.

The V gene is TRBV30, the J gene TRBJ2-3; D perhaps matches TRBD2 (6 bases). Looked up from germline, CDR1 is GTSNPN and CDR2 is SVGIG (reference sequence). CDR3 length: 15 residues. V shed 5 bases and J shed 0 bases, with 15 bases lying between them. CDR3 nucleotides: TGTGCCTGGTCGAGGGGTAGCGGAAGCACAGATACGCAGTATTTT. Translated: CAWSRGSGSTDTQYF.

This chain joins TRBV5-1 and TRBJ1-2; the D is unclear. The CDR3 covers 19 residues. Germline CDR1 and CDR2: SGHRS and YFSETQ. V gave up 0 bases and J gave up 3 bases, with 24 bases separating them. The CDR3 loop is CASSLANFKRLGLHYGYTF. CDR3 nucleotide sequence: TGCGCCAGCAGCTTGGCTAATTTCAAACGGTTGGGCCTTCACTATGGCTACACCTTC.

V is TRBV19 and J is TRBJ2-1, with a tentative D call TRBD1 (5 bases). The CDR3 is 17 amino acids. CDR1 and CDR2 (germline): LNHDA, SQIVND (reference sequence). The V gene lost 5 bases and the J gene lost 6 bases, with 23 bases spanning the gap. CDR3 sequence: CASSPLPRGSSINEQFF. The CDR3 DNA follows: TGTGCCAGTAGTCCTCTCCCTAGGGGATCCTCTATCAATGAGCAGTTCTTC.

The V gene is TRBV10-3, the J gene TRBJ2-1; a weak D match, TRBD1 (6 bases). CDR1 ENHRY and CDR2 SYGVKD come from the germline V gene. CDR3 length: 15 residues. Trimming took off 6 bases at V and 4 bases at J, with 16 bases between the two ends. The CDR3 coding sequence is TGTGCCATCAGGTCACAGGGAGTAAAGTACAATGAGCAGTTCTTC. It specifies CAIRSQGVKYNEQFF.